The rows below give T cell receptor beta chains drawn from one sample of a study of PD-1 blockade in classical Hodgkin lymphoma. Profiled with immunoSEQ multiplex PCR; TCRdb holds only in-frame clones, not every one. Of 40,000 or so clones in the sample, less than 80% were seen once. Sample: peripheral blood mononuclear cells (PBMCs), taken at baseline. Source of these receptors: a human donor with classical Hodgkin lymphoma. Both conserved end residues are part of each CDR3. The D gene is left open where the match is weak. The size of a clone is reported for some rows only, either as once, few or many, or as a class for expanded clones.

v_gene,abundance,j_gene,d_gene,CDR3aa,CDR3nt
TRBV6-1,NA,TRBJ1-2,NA,CASMEIYYGYTF,TGTGCCAGCATGGAGATCTACTATGGCTACACCTTC
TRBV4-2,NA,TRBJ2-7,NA,CASSSLTGIEQYF,TGTGCCAGCAGCTCCTTGACAGGCATCGAGCAGTACTTC
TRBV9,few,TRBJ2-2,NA,CASSVGSGLDTGELFF,TGTGCCAGCAGCGTAGGTTCAGGGCTGGACACCGGGGAGCTGTTTTTT
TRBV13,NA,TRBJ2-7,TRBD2,CASRRLAGDYEQYF,TGTGCCAGCAGGAGACTAGCGGGCGACTACGAGCAGTACTTC
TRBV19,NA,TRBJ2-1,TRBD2,CASSILGLAGASEQFF,TGTGCCAGTAGTATCCTTGGACTAGCGGGAGCTTCTGAGCAGTTCTTC
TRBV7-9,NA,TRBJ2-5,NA,CASSPAGGSSPRETQYF,TGTGCCAGCAGTCCCGCCGGCGGCTCTTCACCTCGGGAGACCCAGTACTTC
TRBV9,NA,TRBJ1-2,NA,CASSVDLGPNYGYTF,TGTGCCAGCAGCGTAGATTTGGGACCTAACTATGGCTACACCTTC
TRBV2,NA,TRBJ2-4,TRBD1,CASSVRGLDIQYF,TGTGCCAGCAGTGTTAGGGGGCTTGACATTCAGTACTTC
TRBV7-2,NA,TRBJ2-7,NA,CASSPSSGGYEQYF,TGTGCCAGCAGCCCAAGTAGTGGAGGGTACGAGCAGTACTTC
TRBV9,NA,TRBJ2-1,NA,CASSRGLSWGYNEQFF,TGTGCCAGCAGCCGGGGTCTCAGCTGGGGGTACAATGAGCAGTTCTTC
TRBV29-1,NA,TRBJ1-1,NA,CSVEDLGRLAFF,TGCAGCGTTGAAGATCTGGGGCGGCTAGCTTTCTTT
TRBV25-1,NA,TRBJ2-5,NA,CASSEFVGWGETQYF,TGTGCCAGCAGTGAATTTGTGGGTTGGGGAGAGACCCAGTACTTC
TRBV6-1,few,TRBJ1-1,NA,CASSVRGNTEAFF,TGTGCCAGCAGTGTAAGAGGGAACACTGAAGCTTTCTTT
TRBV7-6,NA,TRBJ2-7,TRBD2,CASSLAPSGSYEQYF,TGTGCCAGCAGCTTAGCGCCTAGCGGCTCCTACGAGCAGTACTTC
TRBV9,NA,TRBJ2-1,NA,CASSVVSGFYNEQFF,TGTGCCAGCAGCGTAGTGAGCGGATTCTACAATGAGCAGTTCTTC
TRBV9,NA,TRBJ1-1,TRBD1,CASSEGQGRNTEAFF,TGTGCCAGCAGCGAAGGACAGGGGAGAAACACTGAAGCTTTCTTT
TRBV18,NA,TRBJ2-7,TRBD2,CASSRGTSGSYEQYF,TGTGCCAGCTCACGAGGGACTAGCGGTTCCTACGAGCAGTACTTC
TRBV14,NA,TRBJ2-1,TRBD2,CASSLLAGVNEQFF,TGTGCCAGCAGCCTTCTAGCGGGAGTAAATGAGCAGTTCTTC
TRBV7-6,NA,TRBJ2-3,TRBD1,CASSMGQGAESLYF,TGTGCCAGCAGCATGGGACAGGGGGCGGAAAGTTTATATTTT
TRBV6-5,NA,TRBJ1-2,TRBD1,CATRDSFVYGYTF,TGTGCCACCCGGGACAGCTTTGTCTATGGCTACACCTTC
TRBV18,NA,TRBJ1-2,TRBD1,CASSPGTGLGYGYTF,TGTGCCAGCTCACCCGGGACAGGGTTGGGATATGGCTACACCTTC
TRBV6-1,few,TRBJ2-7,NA,CASSEWGGRGQDEQYF,TGTGCCAGCAGTGAATGGGGGGGCAGGGGGCAGGACGAGCAGTACTTC
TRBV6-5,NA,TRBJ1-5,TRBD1,CASSTTGVGSQHF,TGTGCCAGCAGTACTACAGGGGTCGGATCCCAGCATTTT
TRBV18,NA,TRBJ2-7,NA,CASSPTTGGIGYEQYF,TGTGCCAGCTCACCCACAACGGGCGGGATCGGCTACGAGCAGTACTTC
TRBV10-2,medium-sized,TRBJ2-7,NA,CASAISSRSGEQYF,TGCGCCAGCGCCATTAGTTCAAGATCGGGCGAGCAGTACTTC
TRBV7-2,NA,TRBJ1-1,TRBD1,CASSLAPPRGLTEAFF,TGTGCCAGCAGTCTGGCCCCCCCCAGGGGGCTCACTGAAGCTTTCTTT
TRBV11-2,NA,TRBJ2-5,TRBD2,CASRDRGLAGETQYF,TGTGCCAGCAGGGACCGGGGACTAGCGGGGGAGACCCAGTACTTC
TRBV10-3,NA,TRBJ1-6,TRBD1,CAIRDRDNSPLHF,TGTGCCATCAGGGACAGGGACAATTCACCCCTCCACTTT
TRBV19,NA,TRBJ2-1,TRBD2,CASSIPRGLGEQFF,TGTGCCAGTAGTATCCCACGGGGACTAGGCGAGCAGTTCTTC
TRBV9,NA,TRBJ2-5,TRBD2,CASSASHGEGMVETQYF,TGTGCCAGCAGCGCATCCCATGGGGAGGGGATGGTTGAGACCCAGTACTTC
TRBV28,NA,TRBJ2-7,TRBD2,CASSFVTSGYEQYF,TGTGCCAGCAGTTTCGTCACTAGCGGATACGAGCAGTACTTC
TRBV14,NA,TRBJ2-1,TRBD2,CASSLLAGKAYNEQFF,TGTGCCAGCAGCCTGCTAGCGGGAAAGGCCTACAATGAGCAGTTCTTC
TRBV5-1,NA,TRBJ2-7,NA,CASSLGQASYEQYF,TGCGCCAGCAGCTTGGGGCAGGCATCCTACGAGCAGTACTTC
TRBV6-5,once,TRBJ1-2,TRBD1,CASSYAGQQVGGYTF,TGTGCCAGCAGTTACGCGGGACAGCAAGTCGGGGGCTACACCTTC
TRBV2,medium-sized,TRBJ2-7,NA,CASSIGGPYEQYF,TGTGCCAGCAGTATCGGGGGACCCTACGAGCAGTACTTC
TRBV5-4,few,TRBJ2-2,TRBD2,CASSGGRTSGELFF,TGTGCCAGCAGCGGCGGGAGGACCTCCGGGGAGCTGTTTTTT
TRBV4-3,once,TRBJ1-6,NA,CASSRSRDSTYNSPLHF,TGCGCCAGCAGCCGCTCTCGGGACTCCACCTATAATTCACCCCTCCACTTT
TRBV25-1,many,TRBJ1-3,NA,CASSEWEPRRGGNTIYF,TGTGCCAGCAGTGAATGGGAGCCCAGGAGAGGAGGAAACACCATATATTTT
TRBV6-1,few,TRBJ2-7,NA,CASSEGSGGYEQYF,TGTGCCAGCAGTGAAGGGTCAGGAGGCTACGAGCAGTACTTC
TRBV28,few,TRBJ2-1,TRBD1,CASSPPDRAQNEQFF,TGTGCCAGCAGTCCCCCGGACAGGGCGCAGAATGAGCAGTTCTTC
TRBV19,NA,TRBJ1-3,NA,CASRDYTGIYGNTIYF,TGTGCCAGTAGGGACTATACAGGGATCTATGGAAACACCATATATTTT
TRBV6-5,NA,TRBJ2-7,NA,CASSYQITYEQYF,TGTGCCAGCAGTTACCAAATTACTTACGAGCAGTACTTC
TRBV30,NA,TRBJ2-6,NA,CATSFSGANVLTF,TGTGCCACTTCTTTCTCTGGGGCCAACGTCCTGACTTTC
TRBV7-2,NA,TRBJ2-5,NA,CASSPDSLVETQYF,TGTGCCAGCAGCCCAGACTCGCTGGTGGAGACCCAGTACTTC
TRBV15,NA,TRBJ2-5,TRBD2,CATSRRGTAQETQYF,TGTGCCACCAGCAGGCGGGGGACGGCCCAAGAGACCCAGTACTTC
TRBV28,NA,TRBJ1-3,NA,CASRPLGVGNTIYF,TGTGCCAGCAGACCTCTGGGGGTTGGAAACACCATATATTTT
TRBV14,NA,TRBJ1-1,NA,CASSLQGNTEAFF,TGTGCCAGCAGCCTCCAAGGGAACACTGAAGCTTTCTTT
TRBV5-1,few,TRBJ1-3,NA,CASSRTGLDSGNTIYF,TGCGCCAGCAGCCGAACAGGGTTGGACTCTGGAAACACCATATATTTT
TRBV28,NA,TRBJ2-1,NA,CASSPNGVANYNEQFF,TGTGCCAGCAGTCCAAACGGGGTAGCGAACTACAATGAGCAGTTCTTC
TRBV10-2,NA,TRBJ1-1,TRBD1,CASSESGQGRLGWDTEAFF,TGCGCCAGCAGTGAGTCCGGACAGGGACGACTAGGTTGGGACACTGAAGCTTTCTTT
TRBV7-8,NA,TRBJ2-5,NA,CASSLAVGGQETQYF,TGTGCCAGCAGCTTAGCGGTGGGGGGCCAAGAGACCCAGTACTTC
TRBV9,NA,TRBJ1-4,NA,CASSPRPNEKLFF,TGTGCCAGCAGCCCCCGGCCTAATGAAAAACTGTTTTTT
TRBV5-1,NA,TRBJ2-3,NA,CASSSNRGGTDTQYF,TGCGCCAGCAGCTCCAACCGGGGTGGCACAGATACGCAGTATTTT
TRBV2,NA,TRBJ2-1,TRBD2,CASSEWGLAGGYNEQFF,TGTGCCAGCAGTGAATGGGGACTAGCGGGAGGTTACAATGAGCAGTTCTTC
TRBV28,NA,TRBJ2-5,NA,CATRMGWEETQYF,TGTGCCACCAGAATGGGGTGGGAAGAGACCCAGTACTTC